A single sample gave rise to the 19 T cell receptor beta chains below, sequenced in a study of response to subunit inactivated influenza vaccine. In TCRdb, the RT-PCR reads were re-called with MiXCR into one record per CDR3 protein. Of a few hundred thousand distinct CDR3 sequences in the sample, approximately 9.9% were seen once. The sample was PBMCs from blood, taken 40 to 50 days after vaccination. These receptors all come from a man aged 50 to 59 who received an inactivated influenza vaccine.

CDR3 protein: CASSYGVGYEQYF. DNA of the CDR3: TGTGCCAGCAGTTATGGGGTCGGTTACGAGCAGTACTTC. V gene TRBV12-3 or TRBV12-4 combines with J gene TRBJ2-7; D remains ambiguous. Trimming cost V 4 bases and J 4 bases, with 11 bases left between them. The CDR3 contains 13 residues.

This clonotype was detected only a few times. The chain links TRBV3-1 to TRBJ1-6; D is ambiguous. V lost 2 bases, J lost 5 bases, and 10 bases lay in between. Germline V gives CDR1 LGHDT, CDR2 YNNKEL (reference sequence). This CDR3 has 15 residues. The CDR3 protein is CASSQMGPNNSPLHF. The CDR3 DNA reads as TGTGCCAGCAGCCAAATGGGTCCTAATAATTCACCCCTCCACTTT.

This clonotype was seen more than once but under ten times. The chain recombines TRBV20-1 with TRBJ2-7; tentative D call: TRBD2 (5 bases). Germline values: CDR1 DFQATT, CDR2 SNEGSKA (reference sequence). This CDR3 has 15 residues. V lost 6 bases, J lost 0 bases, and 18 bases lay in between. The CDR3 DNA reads TGCAGTGCGGGGAGCAGCCACTCAAGCTCCTACGAGCAGTACTTC. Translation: CSAGSSHSSSYEQYF.

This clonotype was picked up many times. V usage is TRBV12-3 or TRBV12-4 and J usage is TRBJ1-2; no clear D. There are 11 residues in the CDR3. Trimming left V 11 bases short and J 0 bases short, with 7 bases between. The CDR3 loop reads CASGANYGYTF. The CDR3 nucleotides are TGTGCCTCTGGAGCTAACTATGGCTACACCTTC.

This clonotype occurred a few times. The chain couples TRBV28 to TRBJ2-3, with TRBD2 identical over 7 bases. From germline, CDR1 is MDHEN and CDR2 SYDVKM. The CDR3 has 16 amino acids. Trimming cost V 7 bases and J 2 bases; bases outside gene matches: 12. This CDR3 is CASNYPPSGNTDTQYF. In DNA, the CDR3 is TGTGCCAGCAACTATCCTCCTAGCGGTAACACAGATACGCAGTATTTT.

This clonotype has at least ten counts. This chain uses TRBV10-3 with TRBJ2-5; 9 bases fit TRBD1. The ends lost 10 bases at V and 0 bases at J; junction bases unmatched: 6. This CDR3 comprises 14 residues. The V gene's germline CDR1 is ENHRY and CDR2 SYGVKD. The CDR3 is CATWDREYQETQYF. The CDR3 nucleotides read TGTGCCACCTGGGACAGGGAATACCAAGAGACCCAGTACTTC.

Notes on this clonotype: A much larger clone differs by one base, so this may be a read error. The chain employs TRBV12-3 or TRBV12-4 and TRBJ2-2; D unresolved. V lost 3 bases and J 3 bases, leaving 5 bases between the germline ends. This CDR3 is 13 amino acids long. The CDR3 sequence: CASSFVYTGELFF. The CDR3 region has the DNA TGTGCCAGCAGTTTTGTGTACACCGGGGAGCTGTTTTTT.

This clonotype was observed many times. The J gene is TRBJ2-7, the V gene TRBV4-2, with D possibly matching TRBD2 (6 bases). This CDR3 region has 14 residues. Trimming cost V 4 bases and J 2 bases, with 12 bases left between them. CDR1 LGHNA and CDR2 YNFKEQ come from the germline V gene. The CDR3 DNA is TGTGCCAGCAGCCCACGACTAGAGGCCTACGAGCAGTACTTC. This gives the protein CASSPRLEAYEQYF.

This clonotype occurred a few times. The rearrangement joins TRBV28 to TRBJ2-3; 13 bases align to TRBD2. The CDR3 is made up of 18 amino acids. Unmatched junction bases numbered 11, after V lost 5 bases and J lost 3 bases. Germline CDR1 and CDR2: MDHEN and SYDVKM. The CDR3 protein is CASSTPFGLAGETDTQYF. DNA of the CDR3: TGTGCCAGCAGTACCCCTTTTGGACTAGCGGGAGAGACAGATACGCAGTATTTT. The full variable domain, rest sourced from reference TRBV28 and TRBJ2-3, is DVKVTQSSRYLVKRTGEKVFLECVQDMDHENMFWYRQDPGLGLRLIYFSYDVKMKEKGDIPEGYSVSREKKERFSLILESASTNQTSMYLCASSTPFGLAGETDTQYFGPGTRLTVL.

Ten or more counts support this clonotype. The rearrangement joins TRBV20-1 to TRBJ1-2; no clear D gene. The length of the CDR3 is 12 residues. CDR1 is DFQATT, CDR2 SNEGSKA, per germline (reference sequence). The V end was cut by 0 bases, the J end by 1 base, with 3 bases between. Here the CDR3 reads CSARDLNYGYTF. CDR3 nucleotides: TGCAGTGCTAGAGACCTTAACTATGGCTACACCTTC.

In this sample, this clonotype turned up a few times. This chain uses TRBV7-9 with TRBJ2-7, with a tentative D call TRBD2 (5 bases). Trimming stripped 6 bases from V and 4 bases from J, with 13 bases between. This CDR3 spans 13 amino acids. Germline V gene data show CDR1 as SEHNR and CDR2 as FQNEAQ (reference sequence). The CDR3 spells CASRAGRGYEQYF. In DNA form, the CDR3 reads TGTGCCAGCAGAGCCGGACGGGGATACGAGCAGTACTTC.

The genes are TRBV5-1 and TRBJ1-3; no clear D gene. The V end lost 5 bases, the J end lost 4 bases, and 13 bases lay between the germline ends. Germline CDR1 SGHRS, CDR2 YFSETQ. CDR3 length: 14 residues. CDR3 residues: CASRGDTAGNTIYF. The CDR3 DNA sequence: TGCGCCAGCAGGGGTGACACCGCGGGAAACACCATATATTTT.

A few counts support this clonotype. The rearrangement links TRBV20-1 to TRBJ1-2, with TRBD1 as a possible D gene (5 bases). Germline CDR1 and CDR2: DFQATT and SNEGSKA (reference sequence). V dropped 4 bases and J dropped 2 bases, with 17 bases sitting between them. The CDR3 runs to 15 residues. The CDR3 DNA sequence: TGCAGTGCTACCAACAGGAGATCGGCGAACTATGGCTACACCTTC. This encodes CSATNRRSANYGYTF.

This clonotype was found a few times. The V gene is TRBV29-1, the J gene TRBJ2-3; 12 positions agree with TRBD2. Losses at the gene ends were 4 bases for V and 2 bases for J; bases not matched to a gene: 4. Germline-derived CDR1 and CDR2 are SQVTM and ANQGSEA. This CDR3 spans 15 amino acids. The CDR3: CSVVRLAGVTDTQYF. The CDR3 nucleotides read TGCAGCGTTGTCCGACTAGCGGGGGTCACAGATACGCAGTATTTT.

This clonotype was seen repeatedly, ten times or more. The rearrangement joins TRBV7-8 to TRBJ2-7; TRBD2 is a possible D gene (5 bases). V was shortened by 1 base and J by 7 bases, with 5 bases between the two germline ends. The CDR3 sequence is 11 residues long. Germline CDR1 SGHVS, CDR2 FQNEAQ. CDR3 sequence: CASSLGEEQYF. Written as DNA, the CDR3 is TGTGCCAGCAGCTTAGGGGAGGAGCAGTACTTC.

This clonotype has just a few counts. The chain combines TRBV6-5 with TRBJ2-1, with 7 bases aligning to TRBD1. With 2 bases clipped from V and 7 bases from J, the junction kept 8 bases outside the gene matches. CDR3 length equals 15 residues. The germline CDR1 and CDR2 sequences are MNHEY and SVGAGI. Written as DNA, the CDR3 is TGTGCCAGCAGTTACACCCTGACAGGGCGGAATGAGCAGTTCTTC. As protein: CASSYTLTGRNEQFF.

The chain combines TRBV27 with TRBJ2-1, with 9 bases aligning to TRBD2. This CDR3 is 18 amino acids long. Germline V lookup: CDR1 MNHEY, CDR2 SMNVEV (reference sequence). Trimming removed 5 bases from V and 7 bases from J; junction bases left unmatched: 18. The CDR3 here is CASSILAGSTWSGNEQFF. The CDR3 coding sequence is TGTGCCAGCAGTATTCTAGCGGGATCTACTTGGTCGGGTAATGAGCAGTTCTTC.

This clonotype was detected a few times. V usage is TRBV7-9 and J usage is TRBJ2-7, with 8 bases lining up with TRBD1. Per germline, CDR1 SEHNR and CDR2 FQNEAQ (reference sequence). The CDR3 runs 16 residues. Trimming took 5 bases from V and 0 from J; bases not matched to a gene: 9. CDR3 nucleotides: TGTGCCAGCAGCGGGACAGGCCCACCAAGCTCCTACGAGCAGTACTTC. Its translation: CASSGTGPPSSYEQYF. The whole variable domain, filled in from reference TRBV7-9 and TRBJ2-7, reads DTGVSQNPRHKITKRGQNVTFRCDPISEHNRLYWYRQTLGQGPEFLTYFQNEAQLEKSRLLSDRFSAERPKGSFSTLEIQRTEQGDSAMYLCASSGTGPPSSYEQYFGPGTRLTVT.

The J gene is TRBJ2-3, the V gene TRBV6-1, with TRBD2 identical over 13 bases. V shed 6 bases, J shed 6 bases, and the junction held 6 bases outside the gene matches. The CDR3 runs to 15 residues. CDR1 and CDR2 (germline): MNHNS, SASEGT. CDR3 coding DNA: TGTGCCAGCAGGGGACTAGCGGGGCCCGGGGATACGCAGTATTTT. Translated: CASRGLAGPGDTQYF.